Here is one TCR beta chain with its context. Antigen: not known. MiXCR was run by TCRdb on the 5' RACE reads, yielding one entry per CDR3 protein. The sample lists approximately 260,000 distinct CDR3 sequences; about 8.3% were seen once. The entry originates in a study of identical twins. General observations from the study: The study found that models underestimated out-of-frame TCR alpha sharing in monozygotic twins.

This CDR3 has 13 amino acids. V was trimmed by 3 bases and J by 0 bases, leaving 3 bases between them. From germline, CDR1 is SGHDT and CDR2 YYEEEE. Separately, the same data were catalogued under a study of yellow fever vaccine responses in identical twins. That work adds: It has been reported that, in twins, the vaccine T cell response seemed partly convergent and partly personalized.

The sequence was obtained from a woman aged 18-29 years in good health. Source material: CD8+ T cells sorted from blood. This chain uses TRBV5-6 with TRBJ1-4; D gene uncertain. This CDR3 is CASSSATNEKLFF. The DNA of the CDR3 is TGTGCCAGCAGCTCTGCAACTAATGAAAAACTGTTTTTT.